Each of the 17 T cell receptor beta chains below was sequenced from the same sample in a study of T cells in Graves' hyperthyroidism and ophthalmopathy (dated 2019 in TCRdb). Library preparation used multiplex PCR. Sequencer: Illumina HiSeq 2000. Amplification of TCR beta CDR3 regions was carried out from RNA transcripts. For the first round of RT-PCR on the TCR CDR3, the HTBI primer set was used together with the Qiagen OneStep RT-PCR kit. TCRdb took the public reads, trimmed them with fastp at Q25, ran MiXCR for clone calling and kept in-frame beta chains. Every entry covers one CDR3 protein and lists the most common genes and DNA from its rows. A total of about 480,000 distinct CDR3 sequences appear in this sample, approximately 14% of them only once. The leading ten clones occupy about 17% of the sample. Source material: blood. These receptor sequences come from a woman in her late teens or twenties with Graves' hyperthyroidism.

This clonotype occurred many times. The chain is built from TRBV27 and TRBJ1-3; weak D call: TRBD1 (6 bases). From germline, CDR1 is MNHEY and CDR2 SMNVEV (reference sequence). Trimming took 3 bases from V and 0 from J, leaving 18 bases between them. The CDR3 extends over 18 amino acids. The CDR3, as DNA: TGTGCCAGCAGTTTCCTCCCTCCGACAGGTGACTCTGGAAACACCATATATTTT. Its translation is CASSFLPPTGDSGNTIYF.

This clonotype was picked up many times. The gene calls are TRBV27 and TRBJ2-7, with a possible D match to TRBD2 (6 bases). The length of the CDR3 is 15 residues. Per the germline V gene, CDR1 is MNHEY and CDR2 is SMNVEV (reference sequence). Trimming left V 4 bases short and J 2 bases short, with 15 bases between. CDR3 protein: CASSSHRDSPYEQYF. The CDR3 DNA reads TGTGCCAGCAGTTCCCATCGGGACTCCCCCTACGAGCAGTACTTC.

The chain carries TRBV6-2 or TRBV6-3 and TRBJ2-2; D is perhaps TRBD2 (6 bases). This CDR3 has 16 amino acids. V was shortened by 8 bases and J by 2 bases, with 18 bases between the two germline ends. Germline CDR1 MNHEY, CDR2 SVGEGT. The CDR3 sequence is CASQPPGLLNTGELFF. DNA of the CDR3: TGTGCCAGCCAACCCCCGGGACTTCTAAACACCGGGGAGCTGTTTTTT.

This clonotype was seen ten or more times. The chain employs TRBV6-2 or TRBV6-3 and TRBJ1-5; TRBD1 might be the D (5 bases). Germline V lookup: CDR1 MNHEY, CDR2 SVGEGT. The CDR3 spans 15 residues. The germline V and J ends were trimmed by 7 bases and 0 bases, with 13 bases remaining between them. For the CDR3, the DNA is TGTGCCAGCACTGCGACAGAGTTTAGCAATCAGCCCCAGCATTTT. Translating gives CASTATEFSNQPQHF.

This clonotype was seen many times. DNA for the CDR3: TGTGCCAGCAGTGTTTCTAGTTGGAATGAGCAGTTCTTC. Protein product: CASSVSSWNEQFF. This rearrangement joins TRBV2 to TRBJ2-1; D unclear. This CDR3 comprises 13 residues. Germline V gives CDR1 SNHLY, CDR2 FYNNEI. V dropped 4 bases and J dropped 7 bases, with 11 bases sitting between them.

The chain couples TRBV9 to TRBJ1-3; perhaps TRBD1 as D (6 bases). The CDR3 totals 17 residues. V was cut by 3 bases and J by 2 bases, with 18 bases left in between. Germline CDR1 SGDLS, CDR2 YYNGEE. The CDR3 coding sequence is TGTGCCAGCAGCGAATACCGACAGGCGGGCCCTGGAAACACCATATATTTT. Protein: CASSEYRQAGPGNTIYF.

This clonotype was picked up many times. This chain connects TRBV11-2 to TRBJ2-1; 13 positions agree with TRBD2. V trimming: 5 bases; J trimming: 7 bases; junction bases outside the gene matches: 5. CDR3 length: 15 amino acids. Germline CDR1 SGHAT, CDR2 FQNNGV. CDR3 sequence reads: CASSPGLAGENEQFF. CDR3 coding DNA: TGTGCCAGCAGCCCAGGACTAGCGGGAGAAAATGAGCAGTTCTTC.

The chain joins TRBV10-3 to TRBJ2-5; unclear D gene. The V gene lost 8 bases and the J gene lost 7 bases, with 11 bases spanning the gap. The CDR3 runs 11 residues. Germline V gene data show CDR1 as ENHRY and CDR2 as SYGVKD. As DNA, the CDR3 is TGTGCCATCTCCGACGTGCGGACCCAGTACTTC. Translated: CAISDVRTQYF.

This clonotype was seen ten or more times. This chain uses TRBV19 with TRBJ2-3, with D uncertain. V lost 0 bases to trimming and J lost 5 bases, with 6 bases between them. The germline gives CDR1 LNHDA, CDR2 SQIVND (reference sequence). The CDR3 has 13 amino acids. CDR3 in amino acids: CASSIEGRDTQYF. CDR3 sequence (DNA): TGTGCCAGTAGTATAGAAGGGCGAGATACGCAGTATTTT.

This clonotype was detected a few times. V usage is TRBV19 and J usage is TRBJ2-1; D possibly corresponds to TRBD1 (7 bases). Trimming removed 11 bases at V and 7 bases at J, with 15 bases between. The germline gives CDR1 LNHDA, CDR2 SQIVND (reference sequence). The CDR3 runs 12 residues. CDR3 coding DNA: TGTGCCGCAGGGGGGATAAAGAATGAGCAGTTCTTC. Its translation is CAAGGIKNEQFF.

V is TRBV20-1 and J is TRBJ2-3; no reliable D call. Germline lookup yields CDR1 DFQATT and CDR2 SNEGSKA (reference sequence). The CDR3 runs to 14 residues. V was cut by 6 bases and J by 3 bases, with 16 bases left in between. CDR3 region: CSALTGRQTDTQYF. The CDR3, as DNA: TGCAGTGCCTTGACTGGACGCCAGACAGATACGCAGTATTTT.

This clonotype was found many times. For the CDR3, the DNA is TGTGCCAGCAGCTTAGCGCTCCGGGAGCAGTACTTC. The encoded protein is CASSLALREQYF. The gene calls are TRBV7-8 and TRBJ2-7; D call uncertain. V was cut by 0 bases and J by 7 bases, with 7 bases left in between. This CDR3 has 12 residues. Germline-derived CDR1 and CDR2 are SGHVS and FQNEAQ.

The J gene is TRBJ2-1, the V gene TRBV3-1, with 8 bases lining up with TRBD2. Losses at the gene ends were 4 bases for V and 8 bases for J; bases not matched to a gene: 16. Germline CDR1 LGHDT, CDR2 YNNKEL (reference sequence). CDR3 size: 17 residues. The CDR3 DNA follows: TGTGCCAGCAGCCCCCAAGGACGTATCGGGAGGGAGGATGAGCAGTTCTTC. Amino acid sequence: CASSPQGRIGREDEQFF.

This clonotype was counted at least ten times. The chain combines TRBV12-3 or TRBV12-4 with TRBJ2-5; possibly TRBD1 for D (7 bases). The V gene lost 5 bases and the J gene lost 2 bases, with 15 bases spanning the gap. This CDR3 is built from 15 residues. The CDR3 region has the DNA TGTGCCAGCAGTCCACAGGGGACTCCTCAAGAGACCCAGTACTTC. Amino acids: CASSPQGTPQETQYF.

This clonotype has a count of ten or more. The rearrangement links TRBV10-3 to TRBJ2-1, with 10 bases that match TRBD2. CDR3 length equals 15 residues. Trimming took 5 bases from V and 5 from J; bases not matched to a gene: 6. Per the germline V gene, CDR1 is ENHRY and CDR2 is SYGVKD. The CDR3 reads CAISIAGTSDNEQFF. For the CDR3, the DNA is TGTGCCATCAGTATTGCCGGGACTAGCGACAATGAGCAGTTCTTC.

Turning to this clonotype: A read error is possible here, since a much larger clone lies one base away. The chain employs TRBV12-3 or TRBV12-4 and TRBJ2-3; D might be TRBD1 or TRBD2, each matching 5 bases. The CDR3 spans 17 residues. CDR3 in DNA: TGTGCCATCAGTGAGTCGACCGGGATAGGGGGCACAGATACGCAGTATTTT. This gives the protein CAISESTGIGGTDTQYF.

The chain is built from TRBV2 and TRBJ2-1; 7 bases agree with TRBD2. Germline V gene lookup returns CDR1 SNHLY and CDR2 FYNNEI. CDR3 length equals 16 residues. Trimming at V came to 6 bases and at J to 0 bases, leaving 8 bases not matched to a gene. CDR3: CASRDPAGLSYNEQFF. DNA for the CDR3: TGTGCCAGCAGAGACCCAGCGGGGCTCTCCTACAATGAGCAGTTCTTC. The whole variable domain, remainder taken from reference TRBV2 and TRBJ2-1, is EPEVTQTPSHQVTQMGQEVILRCVPISNHLYFYWYRQILGQKVEFLVSFYNNEISEKSEIFDDQFSVERPDGSNFTLKIRSTKLEDSAMYFCASRDPAGLSYNEQFFGPGTRLTVL.